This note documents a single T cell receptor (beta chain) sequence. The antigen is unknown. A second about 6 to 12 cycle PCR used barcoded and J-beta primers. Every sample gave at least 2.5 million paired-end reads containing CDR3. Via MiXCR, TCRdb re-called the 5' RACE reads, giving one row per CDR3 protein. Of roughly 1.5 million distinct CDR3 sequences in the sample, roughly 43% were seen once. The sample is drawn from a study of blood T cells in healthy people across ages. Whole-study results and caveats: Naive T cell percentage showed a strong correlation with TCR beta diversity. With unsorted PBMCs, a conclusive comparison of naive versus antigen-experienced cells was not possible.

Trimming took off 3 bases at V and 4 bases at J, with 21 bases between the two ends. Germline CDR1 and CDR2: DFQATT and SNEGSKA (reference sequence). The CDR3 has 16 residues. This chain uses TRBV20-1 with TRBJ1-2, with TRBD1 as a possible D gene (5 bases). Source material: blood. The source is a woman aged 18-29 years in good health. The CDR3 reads CSASLLGPTLTYGYTF. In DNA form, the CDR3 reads TGCAGTGCTAGCCTCCTGGGACCCACTTTGACCTATGGCTACACCTTC.